The 28 T cell receptor beta chains below come from one sample, sequenced in a study of PD-L1 blockade in urothelial cancer. Documented time point: peripheral blood 6 weeks after treatment start. Assay: immunoSEQ multiplex PCR; the TCRdb copy retains only in-frame clones and omits some. Of approximately 83,000 clones listed, roughly 85% were seen once; the top ten hold approximately 8.4%. The specimen was PBMCs, collected around atezolizumab (anti-PD-L1) treatment. These TCRs come from a man between 65 and 85 years old with urothelial cancer.

The V call is TRBV6-6, the J call TRBJ2-7, with TRBD2 matching 11 bases. The CDR3 runs to 15 residues. Germline V CDR1 and CDR2: MNHNY, SVGAGI (reference sequence). V was clipped by 6 bases and J by 7 bases; unmatched bases: 11. For the CDR3, the DNA is TGTGCCAGCAGCAACGCGACTAGCGGGATTGGTGAGCAGTACTTC. Amino acid sequence: CASSNATSGIGEQYF.

Worth noting for this clone: Germline is not matched at one junction end, which may reflect a read error. The CDR3 loop reads CASSPGQLYHEQFF. The DNA of the CDR3 is TGCGCCAGCAGCCCAGGACAGCTCTACCATGAGCAGTTCTTC. The chain is built from TRBV5-1 and TRBJ2-1; D might be TRBD1 (6 bases). The CDR3 has 14 residues. Germline V gene sequence: CDR1 SGHRS, CDR2 YFSETQ.

V is TRBV28 and J is TRBJ2-1; maybe TRBD1 (6 bases). The germline V gene has CDR1 MDHEN and CDR2 SYDVKM. The CDR3 is made up of 13 amino acids. V was cut by 7 bases and J by 4 bases, with 11 bases left in between. CDR3 bases: TGTGCCAGCAAAGACAGGAAATACAATGAGCAGTTCTTC. This sequence encodes CASKDRKYNEQFF.

This chain links TRBV11-2 with TRBJ1-2, with D possibly matching TRBD1 (6 bases). Trimming removed 2 bases at V and 7 bases at J, with 8 bases between. Per the germline V gene, CDR1 is SGHAT and CDR2 is FQNNGV. The CDR3 spans 12 residues. CDR3 DNA sequence: TGTGCCAGCAGCTTAACAGGGCTTGGCTACACCTTC. This sequence encodes CASSLTGLGYTF.

The V and J genes are TRBV4-1 and TRBJ1-5, with 7 nucleotides matching TRBD1. The J segment lost 13 bases and the V segment lost 4 bases, leaving 10 bases of the junction unmatched. The length of the CDR3 is 13 residues. Germline lookup yields CDR1 MGHRA and CDR2 YSYEKL. The CDR3 region has the DNA TGCGCCAGCAGCCGGGACAGCCGTATGGGACAGCATTTT. This encodes CASSRDSRMGQHF.

This chain uses TRBV11-2 with TRBJ2-2, with TRBD2 matching 8 bases. This CDR3 has 15 residues. Germline V gene sequence: CDR1 SGHAT, CDR2 FQNNGV. V gave up 5 bases and J gave up 8 bases; unmatched junction bases: 10. CDR3 coding DNA: TGTGCCAGCAGCCACCTCCGACTAGCGAGGGGGGAGCTGTTTTTT. It translates to CASSHLRLARGELFF.

J is TRBJ2-7 and V is TRBV6-4; 8 nucleotides match TRBD1. J was trimmed by 7 bases and V by 5 bases; bases with no gene match: 7. Germline values: CDR1 MRHNA, CDR2 SNTAGT. CDR3 size: 13 residues. The CDR3 DNA sequence: TGTGCCAGCAGTTTATCAACAGGGGGAGAGCAGTACTTC. Translating gives CASSLSTGGEQYF.

J is TRBJ2-1 and V is TRBV7-3; TRBD2 agrees at 7 bases. The CDR3 spans 15 residues. CDR1 is SGHTA and CDR2 is FQGTGA in the germline V gene. V gave up 1 base and J gave up 9 bases; unmatched junction bases: 9. The CDR3 nucleotides read TGTGCCAGCAGCTTAAGTAGCGGGTATAGAGCTGAGCAGTTCTTC. Its protein product is CASSLSSGYRAEQFF.

The genes are TRBV5-4 and TRBJ2-3, with a weak D call TRBD2 (5 bases). Trimming left V 4 bases short and J 3 bases short, with 12 bases between. The CDR3 contains 14 residues. Per the germline V gene, CDR1 is SGHNT and CDR2 is YYREEE (reference sequence). This CDR3 is CASSPPTGTDTQYF. The CDR3 region has the DNA TGTGCCAGCAGCCCCCCGACGGGAACAGATACGCAGTATTTT.

As concerns this clone: The identical CDR3 is also encoded by other nucleotide sequences in the sample. The CDR3 loop is CASSFGTGGRTGELFF. In DNA, the CDR3 is TGTGCCAGCAGCTTTGGGACAGGGGGAAGAACCGGGGAGCTGTTTTTT. The chain links TRBV9 to TRBJ2-2; 11 nucleotides match TRBD1. Germline values: CDR1 SGDLS, CDR2 YYNGEE. The CDR3 sequence is 16 residues long. V gave up 4 bases and J gave up 5 bases; unmatched junction bases: 7.

The CDR3 bases are TGCGCCAGCAGCTTGGCAGGACTAGCGGAAGAGACCCAGTACTTC. Translated: CASSLAGLAEETQYF. The rearrangement uses TRBV5-1 and TRBJ2-5; TRBD2 matches 10 bases. Germline V gene data show CDR1 as SGHRS and CDR2 as YFSETQ. The ends lost 0 bases at V and 3 bases at J; junction bases unmatched: 2. The CDR3 is 15 residues long.

This clone was seen a handful of times. The chain carries TRBV6-5 and TRBJ2-1; D not resolved. The CDR3 contains 13 residues. Germline-derived CDR1 and CDR2 are MNHEY and SVGAGI. With 6 bases removed from V and 5 bases from J, the gap between germline ends came to 11 bases. CDR3 DNA: TGTGCCAGCAGACGTGCACCGGACAATGAGCAGTTCTTC. Translated, it gives CASRRAPDNEQFF.

The V call is TRBV5-1, the J call TRBJ2-5; D is perhaps TRBD2 (7 bases). The CDR3 spans 16 residues. CDR1 and CDR2 (germline): SGHRS, YFSETQ. The V end lost 3 bases, the J end lost 5 bases, and 20 bases lay between the germline ends. The chain's CDR3 is CASSSAPGGAGETQYF. The CDR3 bases are TGCGCCAGCAGCTCGGCCCCGGGGGGCGCTGGGGAGACCCAGTACTTC.

This clone appeared a few times. This rearrangement joins TRBV7-9 to TRBJ2-7; D not certain. Between the trimmed V and J ends, which lost 5 bases and 3 bases, there was a span of 11 bases. This CDR3 is 13 amino acids long. Germline loops: CDR1 SEHNR, CDR2 FQNEAQ (reference sequence). In DNA form, the CDR3 reads TGTGCCAGCAGCCCGAGCACTATCTACGAGCAGTACTTC. It is translated as CASSPSTIYEQYF.

This chain uses TRBV6-1 with TRBJ2-1, with 9 bases fitting TRBD1. Losses at the gene ends were 6 bases for V and 8 bases for J; bases not matched to a gene: 5. This CDR3 is built from 13 residues. Germline lookup yields CDR1 MNHNS and CDR2 SASEGT. CDR3 nucleotides: TGTGCCAGCAGGGACAGGGGCTTCGATGAGCAGTTCTTC. Encoded protein: CASRDRGFDEQFF.

This sequence joins TRBV19 and TRBJ2-1; 11 bases agree with TRBD2. After removal of 5 bases from V and 8 bases from J, the junction contained 14 bases not matched to a gene. Per the germline V gene, CDR1 is LNHDA and CDR2 is SQIVND (reference sequence). This CDR3 spans 17 amino acids. CDR3 sequence (DNA): TGTGCCAGTAGTGTCTCCGTCCTGACTAGCGGGAAGGATGAGCAGTTCTTC. It translates to CASSVSVLTSGKDEQFF.

The chain links TRBV5-4 to TRBJ1-2; 8 bases are a match to TRBD1. The CDR3 spans 14 residues. J was trimmed by 2 bases and V by 4 bases; bases with no gene match: 4. CDR1 SGHNT and CDR2 YYREEE come from the germline V gene (reference sequence). Here the CDR3 reads CASSRGQENYGYTF. Here the CDR3 DNA reads TGTGCCAGCAGCCGGGGACAGGAGAACTATGGCTACACCTTC.

The gene calls are TRBV5-1 and TRBJ2-7; TRBD1 matches at 8 bases. The V gene end was trimmed by 0 bases and the J gene end by 0 bases; junction bases not matched to a gene: 20. Germline-derived CDR1 and CDR2 are SGHRS and YFSETQ. The CDR3 is 21 amino acids. The chain's CDR3 is CASSLAGSLLGQGTSSYEQYF. CDR3 bases: TGCGCCAGCAGCTTGGCCGGATCCCTCCTAGGACAGGGAACAAGCTCCTACGAGCAGTACTTC.

The chain employs TRBV13 and TRBJ2-2, with 9 bases identical to TRBD1. CDR3 length equals 16 residues. Germline V gene lookup returns CDR1 PRHDT and CDR2 FYEKMQ (reference sequence). V shed 5 bases, J shed 3 bases, and the junction held 7 bases outside the gene matches. DNA for the CDR3: TGTGCCAGCAGCCCTAGGACAGGGGAGGACACCGGGGAGCTGTTTTTT. Translated, it gives CASSPRTGEDTGELFF.

In DNA form, the CDR3 reads TGTGCCAGCAGGACTGGACTAGCGGGGTTCGGGGAGAATGAGCAGTTCTTC. Translated: CASRTGLAGFGENEQFF. The chain couples TRBV27 to TRBJ2-1, with 12 nucleotides matching TRBD2. V was clipped by 6 bases and J by 7 bases; unmatched bases: 13. Germline values: CDR1 MNHEY, CDR2 SMNVEV (reference sequence). CDR3 length: 17 residues.

The chain combines TRBV7-6 with TRBJ2-2, with TRBD1 matching over 9 bases. After removal of 1 base from V and 4 bases from J, the junction contained 1 base not matched to a gene. In germline, CDR1 is SGHVS, CDR2 FNYEAQ. There are 15 residues in the CDR3. For the CDR3, the DNA is TGTGCCAGCAGCTTAGGACAGGGGGTCACCGGGGAGCTGTTTTTT. Its protein is CASSLGQGVTGELFF.

The chain couples TRBV11-2 to TRBJ2-1; 7 positions agree with TRBD2. The V and J ends lost 5 bases and 2 bases, in that order; junction bases with no gene match: 6. The CDR3 has 15 residues. Germline V gives CDR1 SGHAT, CDR2 FQNNGV. DNA for the CDR3: TGTGCCAGCAGCGACCGGGACTACACCTACAATGAGCAGTTCTTC. Its protein product is CASSDRDYTYNEQFF.

The chain employs TRBV10-3 and TRBJ1-5, with a possible D match to TRBD1 (5 bases). Germline CDR1 reads ENHRY; CDR2 reads SYGVKD. The germline V and J ends were trimmed by 6 bases and 7 bases, with 19 bases remaining between them. The CDR3 is 15 residues long. Here the CDR3 DNA reads TGTGCCATCAGCGAGGGAGACGCGGGGGTCCAGCCCCAGCATTTT. This codes for CAISEGDAGVQPQHF.

This rearrangement joins TRBV10-2 to TRBJ2-2, with 13 bases that match TRBD2. Germline V gene sequence: CDR1 WSHSY, CDR2 SAAADI. The CDR3 contains 16 residues. The V and J ends lost 5 bases and 5 bases, in that order; junction bases with no gene match: 5. CDR3 sequence: CASSQLAGGGTGELFF. The CDR3 DNA reads as TGCGCCAGCAGTCAACTAGCGGGAGGGGGGACCGGGGAGCTGTTTTTT.

The genes are TRBV25-1 and TRBJ1-1; D is unresolved. The CDR3 is 14 residues long. Between the trimmed V and J ends, which lost 8 bases and 5 bases, there was a span of 18 bases. CDR1 MGHDK and CDR2 SYGVNS come from the germline V gene. CDR3 nucleotides: TGTGCCAGCCGTAGAGCCGGGTTGTGGACTGAAGCTTTCTTT. Protein product: CASRRAGLWTEAFF.

The chain carries TRBV11-2 and TRBJ1-1, with 12 bases that match TRBD1. The CDR3 has 17 residues. V shed 5 bases and J 0 bases; nucleotides not matched to a gene: 7. Germline assignment: CDR1 SGHAT and CDR2 FQNNGV. In DNA form, the CDR3 reads TGTGCCAGCAGCGCGACCGGGACAGGGGGCATGAACACTGAAGCTTTCTTT. This encodes CASSATGTGGMNTEAFF.

For this clone: Other nucleotide sequences from this sample produce the same CDR3. V gene TRBV5-4 combines with J gene TRBJ2-7, with 7 bases lining up with TRBD1. Germline V CDR1 and CDR2: SGHNT, YYREEE (reference sequence). The V gene end was trimmed by 0 bases and the J gene end by 4 bases; junction bases not matched to a gene: 4. The CDR3 runs 14 residues. The DNA for the CDR3 is TGTGCCAGCAGCTTGGAGGCAGGGGGATACGAGCAGTACTTC. It is translated as CASSLEAGGYEQYF.

This sequence joins TRBV4-1 and TRBJ2-1; TRBD2 matches at 7 bases. Germline V lookup: CDR1 MGHRA, CDR2 YSYEKL. The CDR3 covers 12 residues. The V gene end was trimmed by 4 bases and the J gene end by 8 bases; junction bases not matched to a gene: 2. The DNA of the CDR3 is TGCGCCAGCAGCCGACTAGCCGATGAGCAGTTCTTC. Its translation: CASSRLADEQFF.